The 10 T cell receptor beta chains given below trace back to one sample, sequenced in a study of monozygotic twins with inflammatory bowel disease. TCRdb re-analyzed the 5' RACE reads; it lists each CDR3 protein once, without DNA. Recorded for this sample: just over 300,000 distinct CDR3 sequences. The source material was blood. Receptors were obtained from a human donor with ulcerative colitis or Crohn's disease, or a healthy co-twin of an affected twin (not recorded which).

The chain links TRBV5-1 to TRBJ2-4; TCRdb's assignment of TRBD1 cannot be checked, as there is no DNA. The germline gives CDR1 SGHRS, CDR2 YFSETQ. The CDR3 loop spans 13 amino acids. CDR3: CASSSQGRNMQYF.

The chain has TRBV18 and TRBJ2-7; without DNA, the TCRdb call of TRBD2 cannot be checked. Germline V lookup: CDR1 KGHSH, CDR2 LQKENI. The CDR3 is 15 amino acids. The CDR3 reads CGSSPLAGMGGEQYF.

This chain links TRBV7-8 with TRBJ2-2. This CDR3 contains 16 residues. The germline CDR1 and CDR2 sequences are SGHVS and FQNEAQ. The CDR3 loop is CASSLVKGTNTGELFF.

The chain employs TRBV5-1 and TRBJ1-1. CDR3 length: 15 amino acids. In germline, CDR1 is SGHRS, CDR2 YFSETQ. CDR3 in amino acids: CASSSTLGPNTEAFF.

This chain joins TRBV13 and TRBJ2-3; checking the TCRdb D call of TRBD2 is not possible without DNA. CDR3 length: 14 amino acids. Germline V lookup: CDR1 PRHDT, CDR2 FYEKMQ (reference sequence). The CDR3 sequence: CASSLGASGDTQYF.

The CDR3 is CSALQGASYGYTF. The chain couples TRBV20-1 to TRBJ1-2; TCRdb lists TRBD1, though no DNA is available to test this call. The CDR3 length is 13 residues. Germline CDR1 DFQATT, CDR2 SNEGSKA (reference sequence).

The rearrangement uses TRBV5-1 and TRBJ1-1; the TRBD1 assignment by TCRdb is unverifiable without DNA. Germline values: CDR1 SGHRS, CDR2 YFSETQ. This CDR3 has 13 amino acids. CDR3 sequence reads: CASTSQGFGEAFF.

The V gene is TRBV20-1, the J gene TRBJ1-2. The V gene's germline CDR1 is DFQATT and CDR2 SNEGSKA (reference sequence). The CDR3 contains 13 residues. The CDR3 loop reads CSAFEPLNYGYTF.

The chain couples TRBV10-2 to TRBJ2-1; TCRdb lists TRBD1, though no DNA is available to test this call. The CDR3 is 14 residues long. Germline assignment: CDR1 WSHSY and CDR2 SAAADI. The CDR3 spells CASSGNGGSNEQFF.

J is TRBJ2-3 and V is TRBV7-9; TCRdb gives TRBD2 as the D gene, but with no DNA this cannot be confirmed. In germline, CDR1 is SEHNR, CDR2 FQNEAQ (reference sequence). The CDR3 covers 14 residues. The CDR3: CASRPRGGSDTQYF.